The 29 T cell receptor beta chains below were found in one sample sequenced in a study of metastatic and nonmetastatic thyroid tumors. Every patient was untreated before thyroid surgery. TCRdb re-called clones via MiXCR from the PCR reads. The sample holds roughly 32,000 clones, 7% to 9% seen once. Sequenced input: blood. The receptors stem from a female donor with papillary thyroid cancer or a benign thyroid nodule (not recorded which). Some clones in this sample may be carry-over from other donors' samples.

At least ten counts were recorded for this clone. V gene TRBV11-2 combines with J gene TRBJ2-5, with TRBD2 identical over 9 bases. The germline V gene has CDR1 SGHAT and CDR2 FQNNGV. V lost 0 bases, J lost 1 base, and 6 bases stayed unmatched. CDR3 length equals 17 residues. This chain's CDR3 is CASSLDAQRGAQETQYF. For the CDR3, the DNA is TGTGCCAGCAGCTTAGATGCCCAGCGGGGGGCCCAAGAGACCCAGTACTTC.

A note on this clone: Given a much more abundant clone one base away, this may be a read error. Other DNA sequences in this specimen translate into the identical CDR3. The chain recombines TRBV20-1 with TRBJ2-1, with a weak D call TRBD2 (5 bases). The CDR3 has 13 amino acids. Germline lookup yields CDR1 DFQATT and CDR2 SNEGSKA (reference sequence). CDR3 amino acids: CRAVSGSYNEQFF. The CDR3 coding sequence is TGCAGAGCCGTAAGCGGTTCCTACAATGAGCAGTTCTTT.

This clone was found many times. The chain combines TRBV7-2 with TRBJ2-1; D is ambiguous. V dropped 5 bases and J dropped 0 bases, with 8 bases sitting between them. This CDR3 has 14 amino acids. Germline assignment: CDR1 SGHTA and CDR2 FQGNSA. CDR3 loop: CASSRRSSYNEQFF. In DNA form, the CDR3 reads TGTGCCAGCAGCCGAAGGAGCTCCTACAATGAGCAGTTCTTC. Variable domain in full (rest from reference TRBV7-2 and TRBJ2-1): GAGVSQSPSNKVTEKGKDVELRCDPISGHTALYWYRQSLGQGLEFLIYFQGNSAPDKSGLPSDRFSAERTGGSVSTLTIQRTQQEDSAVYLCASSRRSSYNEQFFGPGTRLTVL.

This clone was seen repeatedly, ten times or more. The chain links TRBV27 to TRBJ2-2; 7 positions match TRBD2. J gave up 0 bases and V 3 bases, and 1 base lay outside the gene matches. The CDR3 consists of 15 residues. Germline V gives CDR1 MNHEY, CDR2 SMNVEV (reference sequence). The CDR3 DNA reads as TGTGCCAGCAGTTTTGGGGGGGCGAACACCGGGGAGCTGTTTTTT. This sequence encodes CASSFGGANTGELFF.

This clone was counted ten times or more. This chain joins TRBV9 and TRBJ2-1, with D uncertain. The CDR3 has 16 residues. Trimming removed 0 bases at V and 7 bases at J, with 17 bases between. Germline-derived CDR1 and CDR2 are SGDLS and YYNGEE. The DNA for the CDR3 is TGTGCCAGCAGCGTAGCCCCTACTGTACGGGTAAATGAGCAGTTCTTC. Its translation is CASSVAPTVRVNEQFF.

At least ten counts were recorded for this clone. The rearrangement joins TRBV7-2 to TRBJ2-7; maybe TRBD1 (6 bases). Germline values: CDR1 SGHTA, CDR2 FQGNSA. CDR3 size: 13 residues. V was pared by 2 bases and J by 7 bases, with 12 bases between. The CDR3 region has the DNA TGTGCCAGCAGCTTACAGGGGTCGGGAGAGCAGTACTTC. It translates to CASSLQGSGEQYF.

This clone appeared many times. CDR3 residues: CASSQAPQATWGARGETQYF. CDR3 nucleotides: TGCGCCAGCAGCCAAGCCCCACAAGCAACCTGGGGGGCGCGAGGGGAGACCCAGTACTTC. The chain links TRBV4-1 to TRBJ2-5; D possibly uses TRBD1 or TRBD2 (6 bases each). CDR3 length: 20 residues. Per the germline V gene, CDR1 is MGHRA and CDR2 is YSYEKL. V was clipped by 1 base and J by 5 bases, with 29 bases between them.

This clone was seen many times. Here the CDR3 reads CASMRQGGDEQYF. CDR3 DNA sequence: TGTGCCAGCATGAGACAGGGAGGCGACGAGCAGTACTTC. This chain uses TRBV5-6 with TRBJ2-7, with D possibly being TRBD1 (7 bases). V was pared by 6 bases and J by 5 bases, with 15 bases between. This CDR3 comprises 13 residues. The germline CDR1 and CDR2 sequences are SGHDT and YYEEEE.

This clone was recorded many times. The chain couples TRBV6-1 to TRBJ1-1, with TRBD1 as a possible D gene (5 bases). CDR1 and CDR2 from the germline V gene are MNHNS and SASEGT. Trimming shortened V by 4 bases and J by 3 bases, and 12 bases separated the two germline ends. The CDR3 has 14 residues. The CDR3 nucleotides read TGTGCCAGCAGTGTTGATTGGGGGGACACTGAAGCTTTCTTT. This sequence encodes CASSVDWGDTEAFF.

This clone came up many times. The chain has TRBV12-3 or TRBV12-4 and TRBJ1-2, with D unresolved. V dropped 2 bases and J dropped 5 bases, with 6 bases sitting between them. The CDR3 contains 12 residues. The CDR3 region has the DNA TGTGCCAGCAGTTTAAAGGTTTATGGCTACACCTTC. This gives the protein CASSLKVYGYTF.

This clone came up many times. The genes are TRBV20-1 and TRBJ1-1; 9 bases line up with TRBD1. The junction had 10 bases not matched to a gene; V was cut back by 4 bases and J by 1 base. There are 16 residues in the CDR3. Germline-derived CDR1 and CDR2 are DFQATT and SNEGSKA (reference sequence). This chain's CDR3 is CSANPTGGRSNTEAFF. The CDR3 nucleotides read TGCAGTGCTAATCCGACAGGGGGGCGGTCGAACACTGAAGCTTTCTTT.

This clone was seen many times. The rearrangement uses TRBV5-1 and TRBJ2-2, with no clear D. V was clipped by 3 bases and J by 4 bases, with 10 bases between them. Germline loops: CDR1 SGHRS, CDR2 YFSETQ. This CDR3 has 14 residues. DNA of the CDR3: TGCGCCAGCAGCTGGCTCATCTCCACCGGGGAGCTGTTTTTT. It codes for CASSWLISTGELFF.

This clone was seen repeatedly, ten times or more. For the CDR3, the DNA is TGTGCCAGCAGGGCCTCTTTCGGGAGTGGGAATGAGCAGTTCTTC. It encodes CASRASFGSGNEQFF. The chain uses TRBV7-2 and TRBJ2-1; D perhaps matches TRBD2 (6 bases). The CDR3 totals 15 residues. V was trimmed by 6 bases and J by 7 bases, leaving 19 bases between them. Germline V CDR1 and CDR2: SGHTA, FQGNSA. The whole variable domain, remainder taken from reference TRBV7-2 and TRBJ2-1, is GAGVSQSPSNKVTEKGKDVELRCDPISGHTALYWYRQSLGQGLEFLIYFQGNSAPDKSGLPSDRFSAERTGGSVSTLTIQRTQQEDSAVYLCASRASFGSGNEQFFGPGTRLTVL.

This clone was found many times. The rearrangement joins TRBV6-2 or TRBV6-3 to TRBJ1-1; D perhaps matches TRBD1 (6 bases). The germline gives CDR1 MNHEY, CDR2 SVGEGT. This CDR3 comprises 15 residues. V lost 7 bases, J lost 5 bases, and 20 bases lay in between. For the CDR3, the DNA is TGTGCCAGCAACAAGTCACCAGGGGACCGGACTGAAGCTTTCTTT. Residues: CASNKSPGDRTEAFF.

The chain is built from TRBV20-1 and TRBJ2-1; 10 bases match TRBD1. From germline, CDR1 is DFQATT and CDR2 SNEGSKA (reference sequence). Losses at the gene ends were 3 bases for V and 4 bases for J; bases not matched to a gene: 6. The CDR3 is made up of 15 amino acids. The CDR3 sequence is CSASSRTGGYNEQFF. The CDR3 DNA reads TGCAGTGCTAGTTCACGGACAGGGGGATACAATGAGCAGTTCTTC.

This clone showed up many times. The genes are TRBV7-9 and TRBJ2-7; D may correspond to TRBD1 or TRBD2 (6 bases each). The germline V gene has CDR1 SEHNR and CDR2 FQNEAQ (reference sequence). Trimming removed 6 bases from V and 0 bases from J, with 15 bases in between. The CDR3 covers 15 residues. The CDR3 coding sequence is TGTGCCAGCAGTCACAGGCGGGACAACTCCTACGAGCAGTACTTC. Amino acid sequence: CASSHRRDNSYEQYF.

This clone was seen repeatedly, ten times or more. The chain couples TRBV20-1 to TRBJ2-7; 8 positions match TRBD2. The CDR3 is 13 amino acids. From germline, CDR1 is DFQATT and CDR2 SNEGSKA (reference sequence). The J segment lost 2 bases and the V segment lost 5 bases, leaving 5 bases of the junction unmatched. CDR3 bases: TGCAGTGCTCAGACTAGCGCAACCTACGAGCAGTACTTC. It encodes CSAQTSATYEQYF.

This clone was seen repeatedly, ten times or more. V gene TRBV7-3 combines with J gene TRBJ2-1, with 10 bases matching TRBD2. The germline V gene encodes CDR1 SGHTA and CDR2 FQGTGA. The CDR3 has 18 residues. J lost 4 bases, V lost 4 bases, and 13 bases had no gene match. CDR3 sequence: CASSSRSGLAGVYNEQFF. CDR3 bases: TGTGCCAGCAGCTCCAGGTCTGGGCTAGCGGGGGTTTACAATGAGCAGTTCTTC.

This clone was seen repeatedly, ten times or more. The chain joins TRBV7-9 to TRBJ2-7, with 9 bases identical to TRBD1. The length of the CDR3 is 15 residues. Trimming removed 5 bases from V and 5 bases from J; junction bases left unmatched: 10. The V gene's germline CDR1 is SEHNR and CDR2 FQNEAQ (reference sequence). CDR3 amino acids: CASSPAGTGKHEQYF. The CDR3 coding sequence is TGTGCCAGCAGCCCCGCCGGGACAGGGAAACACGAGCAGTACTTC.

About this clone itself: This could be a read error, since a much larger clone is one nucleotide away. The sample has other DNA sequences that encode this CDR3 too. This chain uses TRBV5-1 with TRBJ1-4, with D perhaps TRBD1 (6 bases). This CDR3 has 17 residues. The V and J ends lost 0 bases and 5 bases respectively, with 17 bases between them. Germline V gene data show CDR1 as SGHRS and CDR2 as YFSETQ. CDR3 sequence: CASSLAAGAGENEKLFF. Here the CDR3 DNA reads TGCGCCAGCAGCTTGGCCGCAGGTGCAGGGGAAAATGAAAAACTGTTTTTT.

This clone has at least ten counts. This chain uses TRBV7-2 with TRBJ2-3, with 11 bases lining up with TRBD1. The germline V gene encodes CDR1 SGHTA and CDR2 FQGNSA. CDR3 length: 14 amino acids. V was pared by 5 bases and J by 4 bases, with 2 bases of the junction left unmatched. CDR3 sequence: CASSRTGGPDTQYF. In DNA, the CDR3 is TGTGCCAGCAGCCGGACAGGGGGCCCAGATACGCAGTATTTT.

There are many counts of this clone. This rearrangement joins TRBV24-1 to TRBJ1-1; no definite D call. Germline V CDR1 and CDR2: KGHDR, SFDVKD. This CDR3 contains 13 residues. Trimming left V 6 bases short and J 2 bases short, with 9 bases between. This chain's CDR3 is CATSRGRNTEAFF. CDR3 sequence (DNA): TGTGCCACCAGTCGTGGCAGAAACACTGAAGCTTTCTTT.

This clone appeared many times. The chain links TRBV7-2 to TRBJ1-5, with 7 bases fitting TRBD1. V trimming: 5 bases; J trimming: 2 bases; junction bases outside the gene matches: 6. The CDR3 sequence is 15 residues long. Germline V CDR1 and CDR2: SGHTA, FQGNSA. The CDR3 DNA reads as TGTGCCAGCAGCCCCCGACAGGGAGGCAATCAGCCCCAGCATTTT. Translated: CASSPRQGGNQPQHF.

This clone appeared many times. The rearrangement joins TRBV12-5 to TRBJ1-3; D gene unclear. V was pared by 5 bases and J by 2 bases, with 13 bases between. Germline V gene sequence: CDR1 LGHNT, CDR2 FRNRAP. This CDR3 contains 15 residues. CDR3: CASGPGRLTGNTIYF. The CDR3 nucleotides read TGTGCTAGTGGTCCCGGACGGCTTACTGGAAACACCATATATTTT.

This clone came up many times. This chain uses TRBV28 with TRBJ2-7, with 13 bases matching TRBD2. V was pared by 6 bases and J by 4 bases, with 9 bases of the junction left unmatched. The CDR3 consists of 16 residues. In germline, CDR1 is MDHEN, CDR2 SYDVKM. CDR3 region: CASSSGLAGVEYEQYF. CDR3 DNA sequence: TGTGCCAGCAGCTCAGGACTAGCGGGAGTGGAGTACGAGCAGTACTTC. Variable domain in full (rest from reference TRBV28 and TRBJ2-7): DVKVTQSSRYLVKRTGEKVFLECVQDMDHENMFWYRQDPGLGLRLIYFSYDVKMKEKGDIPEGYSVSREKKERFSLILESASTNQTSMYLCASSSGLAGVEYEQYFGPGTRLTVT.

The sample holds many counts of this clone. V and J are TRBV12-5 and TRBJ2-1; D gene uncertain. Between the trimmed V and J ends, which lost 9 bases and 4 bases, there was a span of 10 bases. This CDR3 is 12 amino acids long. Germline V gene data show CDR1 as LGHNT and CDR2 as FRNRAP. The CDR3, as DNA: TGTGCTAGCGGCCTCGGTTACAATGAGCAGTTCTTC. It is translated as CASGLGYNEQFF.

This clone was seen ten or more times. The genes are TRBV20-1 and TRBJ1-5; 9 bases are a match to TRBD1. Trimming took 3 bases from V and 3 from J; bases not matched to a gene: 6. CDR1 is DFQATT, CDR2 SNEGSKA, per germline (reference sequence). The CDR3 has 15 residues. CDR3 sequence (DNA): TGCAGTGCTAGTTCGGGGACAGGGAACAATCAGCCCCAGCATTTT. Protein product: CSASSGTGNNQPQHF.

This clone was observed many times. The genes are TRBV7-2 and TRBJ2-1; 12 nucleotides agree with TRBD2. The CDR3 covers 18 residues. CDR1 is SGHTA and CDR2 is FQGNSA in the germline V gene. Losses at the gene ends were 3 bases for V and 2 bases for J; bases not matched to a gene: 8. The CDR3 sequence: CASSLARLAGAAYNEQFF. The CDR3 DNA follows: TGTGCCAGCAGCTTGGCTCGACTAGCGGGGGCCGCCTACAATGAGCAGTTCTTC.

This chain connects TRBV7-2 to TRBJ2-3; D unclear. This CDR3 has 13 amino acids. Trimming removed 8 bases at V and 5 bases at J, with 14 bases between. Germline V gene data show CDR1 as SGHTA and CDR2 as FQGNSA. The chain's CDR3 is CASGVANKDTQYF. The CDR3 region has the DNA TGTGCCAGCGGGGTTGCCAATAAAGATACGCAGTATTTT.